This T cell receptor beta chain emerged from a study of T cell responses to AZD1222 COVID-19 vaccine. Using immunoSEQ multiplex PCR, the repertoire was profiled, and TCRdb retains in-frame clones only, with some absent. The sample carries some 120,000 clones, approximately 86% recorded once. Germline loops: CDR1 MDHEN, CDR2 SYDVKM. Trimming took off 5 bases at V and 3 bases at J, with 13 bases between the two ends. This CDR3 has 14 residues. The TCR was taken from an adult in good health. The chain has TRBV28 and TRBJ1-1; unclear D gene. The starting material was peripheral blood, obtained on day 0 of AZD1222 vaccination. The CDR3: CASSPYGVYTEAFF. In DNA form, the CDR3 reads TGTGCCAGCAGTCCTTACGGGGTGTACACTGAAGCTTTCTTT.